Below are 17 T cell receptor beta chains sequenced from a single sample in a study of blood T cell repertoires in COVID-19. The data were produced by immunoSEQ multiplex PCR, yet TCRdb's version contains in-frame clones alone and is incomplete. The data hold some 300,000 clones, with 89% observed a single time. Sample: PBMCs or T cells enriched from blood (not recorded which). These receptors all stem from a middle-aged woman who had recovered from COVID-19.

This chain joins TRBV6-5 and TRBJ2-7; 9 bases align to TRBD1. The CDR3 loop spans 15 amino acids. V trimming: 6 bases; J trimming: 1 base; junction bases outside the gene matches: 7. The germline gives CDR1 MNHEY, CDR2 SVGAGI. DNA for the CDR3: TGTGCCAGCAGCGCCCAGGGACAGGGATCCTACGAGCAGTACTTC. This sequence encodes CASSAQGQGSYEQYF.

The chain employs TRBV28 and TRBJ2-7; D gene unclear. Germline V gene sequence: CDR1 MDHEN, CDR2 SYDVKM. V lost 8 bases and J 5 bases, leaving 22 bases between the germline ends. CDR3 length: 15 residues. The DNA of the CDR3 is TGTGCCAGCGGAAACGCCCGGGTCCTGTCCCACGAGCAGTACTTC. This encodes CASGNARVLSHEQYF. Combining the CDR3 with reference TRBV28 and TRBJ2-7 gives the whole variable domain DVKVTQSSRYLVKRTGEKVFLECVQDMDHENMFWYRQDPGLGLRLIYFSYDVKMKEKGDIPEGYSVSREKKERFSLILESASTNQTSMYLCASGNARVLSHEQYFGPGTRLTVT.

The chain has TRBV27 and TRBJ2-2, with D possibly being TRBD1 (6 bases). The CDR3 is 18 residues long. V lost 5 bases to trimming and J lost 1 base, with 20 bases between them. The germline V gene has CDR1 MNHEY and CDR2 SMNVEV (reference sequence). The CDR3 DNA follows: TGTGCCAGCAGTACCGCGTGGGGACATCCAGTGAACACCGGGGAGCTGTTTTTT. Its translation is CASSTAWGHPVNTGELFF.

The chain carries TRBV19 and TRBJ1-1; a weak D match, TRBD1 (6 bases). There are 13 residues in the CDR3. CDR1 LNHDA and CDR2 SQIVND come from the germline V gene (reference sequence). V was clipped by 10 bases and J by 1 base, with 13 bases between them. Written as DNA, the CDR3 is TGTGCCACTACGGACAGACAGAACACTGAAGCTTTCTTT. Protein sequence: CATTDRQNTEAFF.

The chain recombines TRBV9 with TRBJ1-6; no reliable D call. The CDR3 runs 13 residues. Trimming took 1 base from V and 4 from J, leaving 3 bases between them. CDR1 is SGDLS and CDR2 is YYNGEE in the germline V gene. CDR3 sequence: CASSVQYNSPLHF. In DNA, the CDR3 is TGTGCCAGCAGCGTACAGTATAATTCACCCCTCCACTTT.

The chain's CDR3 is CASSDRTNVYEQYF. CDR3 in DNA: TGTGCCAGCAGCGATCGGACTAACGTCTACGAGCAGTACTTC. The V gene is TRBV7-2, the J gene TRBJ2-7; TRBD2 might be the D (6 bases). The germline V and J ends were trimmed by 5 bases and 3 bases, with 14 bases remaining between them. CDR3 size: 14 residues. In germline, CDR1 is SGHTA, CDR2 FQGNSA.

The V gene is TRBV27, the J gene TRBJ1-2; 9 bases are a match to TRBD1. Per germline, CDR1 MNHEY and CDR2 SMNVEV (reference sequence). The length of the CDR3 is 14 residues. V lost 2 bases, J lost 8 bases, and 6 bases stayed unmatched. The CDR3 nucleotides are TGTGCCAGCAGTTTAACAGGGGGCATTTTGGGCTACACCTTC. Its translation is CASSLTGGILGYTF.

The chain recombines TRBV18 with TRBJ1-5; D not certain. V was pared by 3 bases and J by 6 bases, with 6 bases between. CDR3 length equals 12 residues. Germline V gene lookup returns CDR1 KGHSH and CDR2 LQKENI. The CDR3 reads CASSPSGQPQHF. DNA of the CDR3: TGTGCCAGCTCACCCTCCGGTCAGCCCCAGCATTTT.

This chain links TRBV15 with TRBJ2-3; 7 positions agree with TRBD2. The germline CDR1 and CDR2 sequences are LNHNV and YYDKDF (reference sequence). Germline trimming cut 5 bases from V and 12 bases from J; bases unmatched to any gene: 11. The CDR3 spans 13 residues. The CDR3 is CATSRSQAGPQYF. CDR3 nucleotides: TGTGCCACCAGCCGGTCGCAAGCGGGGCCACAGTATTTT.

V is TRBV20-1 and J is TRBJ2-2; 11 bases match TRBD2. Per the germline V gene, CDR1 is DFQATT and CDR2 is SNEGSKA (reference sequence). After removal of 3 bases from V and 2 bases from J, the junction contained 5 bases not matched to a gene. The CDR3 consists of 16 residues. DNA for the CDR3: TGCAGTGCTAGTATTAGCGGGGGGGGTAACACCGGGGAGCTGTTTTTT. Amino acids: CSASISGGGNTGELFF.

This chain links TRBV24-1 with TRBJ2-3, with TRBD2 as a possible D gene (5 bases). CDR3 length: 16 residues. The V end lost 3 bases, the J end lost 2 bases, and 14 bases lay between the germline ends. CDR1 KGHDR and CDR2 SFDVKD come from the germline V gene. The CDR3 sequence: CATSDGNRGSTDTQYF. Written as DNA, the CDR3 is TGTGCCACCAGTGATGGTAATAGAGGGTCCACAGATACGCAGTATTTT.

In nucleotides, the CDR3 is TGTGCCAGCAGCAAACAAGGTGGGGGGGTCTCCTACAATGAGCAGTTCTTC. This sequence encodes CASSKQGGGVSYNEQFF. V and J are TRBV3-1 (or the pseudogene TRBV3-2) and TRBJ2-1; the match to TRBD2 covers 7 bases. Germline loops: CDR1 LGHDT, CDR2 YNNKEL (reference sequence). V was clipped by 5 bases and J by 0 bases; unmatched bases: 10. The CDR3 is made up of 17 amino acids.

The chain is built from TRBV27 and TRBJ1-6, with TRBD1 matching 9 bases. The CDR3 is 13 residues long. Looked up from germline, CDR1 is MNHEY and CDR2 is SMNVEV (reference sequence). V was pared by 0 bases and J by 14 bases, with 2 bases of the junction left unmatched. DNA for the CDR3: TGTGCCAGCAGTTTATCCGGACAGGGGTCCCTCCACTTT. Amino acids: CASSLSGQGSLHF.

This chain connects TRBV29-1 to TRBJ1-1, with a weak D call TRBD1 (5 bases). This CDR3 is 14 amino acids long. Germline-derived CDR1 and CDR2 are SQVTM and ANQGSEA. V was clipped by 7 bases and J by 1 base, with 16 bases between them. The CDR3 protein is CSGAQGSSNTEAFF. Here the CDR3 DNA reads TGCAGCGGTGCGCAGGGCAGCTCGAACACTGAAGCTTTCTTT.

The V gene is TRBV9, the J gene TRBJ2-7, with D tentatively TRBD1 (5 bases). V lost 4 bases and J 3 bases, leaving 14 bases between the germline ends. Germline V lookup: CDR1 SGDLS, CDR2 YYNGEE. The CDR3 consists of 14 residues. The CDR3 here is CASSFQTDYYEQYF. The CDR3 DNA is TGTGCCAGCAGCTTTCAGACAGATTACTACGAGCAGTACTTC.

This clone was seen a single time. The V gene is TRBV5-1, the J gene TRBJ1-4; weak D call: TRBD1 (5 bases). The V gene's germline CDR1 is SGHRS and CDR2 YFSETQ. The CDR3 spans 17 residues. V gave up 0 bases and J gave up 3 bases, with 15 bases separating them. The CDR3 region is CASSLEGGGVANEKLFF. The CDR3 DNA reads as TGCGCCAGCAGCTTGGAAGGTGGAGGGGTTGCTAATGAAAAACTGTTTTTT.

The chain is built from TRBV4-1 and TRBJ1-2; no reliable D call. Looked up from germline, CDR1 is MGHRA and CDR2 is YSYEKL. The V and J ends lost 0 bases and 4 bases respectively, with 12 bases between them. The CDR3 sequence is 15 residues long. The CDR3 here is CASSQDVRGRYGYTF. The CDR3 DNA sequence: TGCGCCAGCAGCCAAGATGTCCGAGGGCGCTATGGCTACACCTTC.